This T cell receptor beta chain was retrieved from a study of response to subunit inactivated influenza vaccine. Overall study findings and caveats: Researchers suggested that each seasonal influenza vaccination recruits few new T cells.

This clonotype was counted between two and nine times. Its antigen is not identified. TCRdb reprocessed the RT-PCR reads via MiXCR and lists one record per CDR3 protein. This table holds fewer than 400,000 distinct CDR3 sequences, just over 20% found once. In germline, CDR1 is MNHEY, CDR2 SVGEGT. The CDR3 is made up of 15 amino acids. The V end lost 0 bases, the J end lost 1 base, and 8 bases lay between the germline ends. The chain employs TRBV6-2 or TRBV6-3 and TRBJ2-3; D tentatively fits TRBD1 or TRBD2 (6 bases each). The sequenced sample was PBMCs from blood, obtained roughly 20 months after vaccination. The clonotype was recovered from a man in his fifties or sixties who received an inactivated influenza vaccine. CDR3 in DNA: TGTGCCAGCAGTTACTCAGGGGGGCGCACAGATACGCAGTATTTT. Protein sequence: CASSYSGGRTDTQYF.